Below, 9 T cell receptor beta chains from the same sample are listed, as sequenced in a study of identical twins. TCRdb analysed the 5' RACE reads with MiXCR anew, one entry per CDR3 protein. This repertoire shows 300,000 to 400,000 distinct CDR3 sequences, roughly an eighth found once; its top ten account for approximately 7.5%. These same data were also listed under a study on yellow fever vaccine responses in identical twins.

Sequenced: CD8+ T cells sorted from blood. The receptor set was obtained from a young woman in good health.

The chain joins TRBV7-9 to TRBJ2-1; D is perhaps TRBD1 (6 bases). Germline loops: CDR1 SEHNR, CDR2 FQNEAQ (reference sequence). The CDR3 loop spans 14 amino acids. V lost 5 bases and J 9 bases, leaving 17 bases between the germline ends. The DNA of the CDR3 is TGTGCCAGCAGCGACGGGACACAACGAGGTGAGCAGTTCTTC. This sequence encodes CASSDGTQRGEQFF.

The genes are TRBV30 and TRBJ1-4; no firm D call. V was trimmed by 2 bases and J by 6 bases, leaving 16 bases between them. CDR3 length: 15 amino acids. Germline loops: CDR1 GTSNPN, CDR2 SVGIG (reference sequence). CDR3 nucleotide sequence: TGTGCCTGGAGTCCAGAACCCGGGCTTCATGAAAAACTGTTTTTT. Its protein product is CAWSPEPGLHEKLFF.

This sequence joins TRBV5-1 and TRBJ2-7; D is unclear. V lost 6 bases to trimming and J lost 0 bases, with 10 bases between them. Germline loops: CDR1 SGHRS, CDR2 YFSETQ. This CDR3 spans 13 amino acids. CDR3 in DNA: TGCGCCAGCATGGGGTCCAGCTCCTACGAGCAGTACTTC. Encoded protein: CASMGSSSYEQYF.

A few counts support this clonotype. This sequence joins TRBV6-1 and TRBJ2-3; 7 nucleotides agree with TRBD2. Germline CDR1 is MNHNS and CDR2 is SASEGT. The CDR3 is 16 residues long. V trimming: 7 bases; J trimming: 0 bases; junction bases outside the gene matches: 10. CDR3 bases: TGTGCCAGCACCCGGACCCCAGCGGGGAGCACAGATACGCAGTATTTT. Amino acids: CASTRTPAGSTDTQYF.

This clonotype was observed a few times. The V and J genes are TRBV28 and TRBJ2-1; D may be TRBD2 (6 bases). Germline V gene lookup returns CDR1 MDHEN and CDR2 SYDVKM. Trimming stripped 2 bases from V and 0 bases from J, with 14 bases between. There are 17 residues in the CDR3. The CDR3 sequence: CASSLGGFWSSYNEQFF. The CDR3 DNA is TGTGCCAGCAGTTTAGGGGGGTTTTGGAGCTCCTACAATGAGCAGTTCTTC.

V and J are TRBV12-3 or TRBV12-4 and TRBJ2-7; 9 bases are a match to TRBD1. J was trimmed by 6 bases and V by 4 bases; bases with no gene match: 16. The length of the CDR3 is 17 residues. The chain's CDR3 is CASSSPGTGFEPLEQYF. CDR3 sequence (DNA): TGTGCCAGCAGTTCCCCCGGGACAGGGTTTGAGCCCCTCGAGCAGTACTTC.

This clonotype was observed at least ten times. The CDR3 loop reads CASSLRTSGTDEQFF. CDR3 nucleotides: TGTGCCAGCAGCCTACGGACTAGCGGGACAGATGAGCAGTTCTTC. The chain carries TRBV4-2 and TRBJ2-1; TRBD2 matches 12 bases. V lost 4 bases, J lost 8 bases, and 6 bases stayed unmatched. Germline loops: CDR1 LGHNA, CDR2 YNFKEQ. The CDR3 spans 15 residues.

This clonotype was counted ten times or more. The chain is built from TRBV7-9 and TRBJ2-3; D is unclear. Per germline, CDR1 SEHNR and CDR2 FQNEAQ (reference sequence). V was pared by 6 bases and J by 6 bases, with 22 bases between. The CDR3 loop spans 16 amino acids. CDR3 nucleotides: TGTGCCAGCAGTTCGGAGAAGGACCGATACGGGGATACGCAGTATTTT. The encoded protein is CASSSEKDRYGDTQYF.

The V gene is TRBV9, the J gene TRBJ2-1; D tentatively fits TRBD1 or TRBD2 (5 bases each). This CDR3 contains 15 residues. V was cut by 4 bases and J by 5 bases, with 16 bases left in between. Per the germline V gene, CDR1 is SGDLS and CDR2 is YYNGEE. The DNA for the CDR3 is TGTGCCAGCAGCCAAGAAGTACAGGAGGACAATGAGCAGTTCTTC. Translation: CASSQEVQEDNEQFF.